This TCR beta chain was documented in a study of blood T cells in healthy people across ages. Study conclusions and caveats: The long-lived group displayed more naive CD4+ cells, plus higher diversity, than the aged donors did. The CMV status of each donor remained undetermined, and this could have confounded shifts in expanded clonotypes.

This CDR3 spans 11 amino acids. Per germline, CDR1 SGHTA and CDR2 FQGNSA. The V end lost 6 bases, the J end lost 9 bases, and 9 bases lay between the germline ends. This clonotype was observed at least ten times. What it binds is not known. A second PCR of 7 to 11 cycles used a sample-barcoded 5' primer and a J-beta primer mix. MiXCR was run by TCRdb on the 5' RACE reads, yielding one entry per CDR3 protein. The table records approximately 1.5 million distinct CDR3 sequences, 42% of them present only once. This receptor was taken from a woman aged 18-29 years in good health. The genes are TRBV7-2 and TRBJ2-1; D gene unclear. Sequencing input: blood. The CDR3 DNA reads as TGTGCCAGCAGTTTATTAGTTGAGCAGTTCTTC. Translating gives CASSLLVEQFF. Using reference TRBV7-2 and TRBJ2-1 for the parts outside the CDR3, the full variable domain is GAGVSQSPSNKVTEKGKDVELRCDPISGHTALYWYRQSLGQGLEFLIYFQGNSAPDKSGLPSDRFSAERTGGSVSTLTIQRTQQEDSAVYLCASSLLVEQFFGPGTRLTVL.